Below, one T cell receptor (beta chain) is given with its context. Its antigen is not yet known. Base quality data are lacking; no much larger clone is found one base away. The source of the sample is a study of T cell responses to AZD1222 COVID-19 vaccine (dated by TCRdb to about 2021). Background for the entire study: TCR sequencing was performed for about 250 trial participants, of whom 200 to 220 were given two doses of AZD1222 and around 25 were given two doses of MenACWY control vaccine. Trial participants were enrolled into age subgroups of 18-55, 56-69 and 70-plus years, which contained roughly 140, 27 and 60 TCR-sequenced participants, respectively. The paper's findings and limits, for the study overall: Reportedly, almost half of the unique spike-specific TCRs recognized epitopes lying outside the regions that are mutated in the B.1.351 and B.1.1.7 variants. Conclusions about previously exposed vaccinees were limited because only six or seven AZD1222 recipients were SARS-CoV-2 seropositive at baseline. The whole spike protein was spanned by vaccine-associated CD4 TCRs, and dominant responses were seen in regions 160-218 and 743-854. Because no day 14 peak-response samples were available, repertoires were characterized only after the peak T cell response. Most participants were white British and females outnumbered males, and the authors suggested that clonal diversity may have been underestimated. After two AZD1222 doses, spike-specific TCR breadth and depth were significantly higher than at day 0 and than in MenACWY recipients. The 56-69-year group was small, and its depth increase did not reach significance, likely because of low power.

The CDR3 regions of human TCRbeta chains were analyzed by immunosequencing. Per the source publication's procedure: TCRs in the repertoires were compared against a reference library of SARS-CoV-2-specific TCRs that had been generated with the MIRA antigen-specificity platform. Breadth was defined as the fraction of unique TCRs that were SARS-CoV-2-associated, and depth was defined as the fraction of total T cells that were SARS-CoV-2-associated. Using the MIRA data, each spike-specific TCR was mapped to the spike region that the TCR reacts to and placed in a CD4 or CD8 class. Log10-transformed breadth and depth values were compared by one-way ANOVA with Sidak's multiple comparisons tests. TCRdb re-hosts the immuneACCESS table, in-frame sequences only. Its copies lack some clones; in the studies checked, an unresolved V gene accounts for under half of them, and the cause for the rest is not known. That table is the source of V, J and clone size, and D and trimming were worked out from the DNA. The sample contains about 130,000 clones, about nine tenths of them found a single time. 4.4% of the sample comes from the top ten.

The time point label for this specimen denotes: baseline before first vaccination. Interpreted using the paper, the treatment or condition label stands for: meningococcal conjugate vaccine given as trial control. Vaccinee samples were obtained from the UK trials COV001 and COV002, which included a single-blind randomized controlled phase 2/3 trial of AZD1222 (ChAdOx1 nCoV-19) in healthy adults. For TCRbeta chain sequencing, PBMC samples were collected from trial participants at day 0 and at day 28 after the second dose. This material consisted of peripheral blood, taken on day 0 of MenACWY control vaccination. This TCR derives from an adult in good health.

CDR3 protein: CASSFAGQGSYEQYF. The DNA sequence follows: TGTGCCAGCAGCTTTGCAGGACAGGGGTCCTACGAGCAGTACTTC. Recombination linked TRBV11-2 to TRBJ2-7; TRBD1 fits 9 bases in the junction. The CDR3 numbers 15 residues from cysteine through phenylalanine. Left in the record is the CDR3 DNA by itself, 45 bases read in frame from the first base. CDR1 and CDR2, looked up from the germline V gene, are SGHAT and FQNNGV. At the junction V is shortened by 3 bases and J by 1 base; bases outside the gene matches: 4.